The T cell receptor beta chain under discussion was sequenced for a study of Graves' ophthalmopathy and Graves' hyperthyroidism. Per the germline V gene, CDR1 is SGHTA and CDR2 is FQGNSA. This CDR3 is 14 amino acids long. Trimming removed 1 base at V and 5 bases at J, with 11 bases between. Study outcomes and limitations: Detected in blood as well were most expanded thyroid clonotypes with frequency above 0.001.

Concerning this clonotype: No antigen is known for it.

Moderate-to-severe activity, CAS ≥3, NOSPECS ≥4 and duration under 3 months were recorded for donors with ophthalmopathy. Enrollment excluded any patients with other autoimmune diseases, uncontrolled infections, pregnancy or lactation. PBMCs were isolated from an approximately 10 ml sample of fresh peripheral blood. The study amplified TCR beta CDR3 regions using RNA transcripts. First-round RT-PCR relied on HTBI primers, and a second-round multiplex PCR came next. TCRdb processed the multiplex PCR reads anew with MiXCR; each CDR3 protein has one entry. Seen here are about 160,000 distinct CDR3 sequences, approximately 40% observed once, and the top ten hold 8% to 10%.

Sequencing used peripheral blood. The chain recombines TRBV7-2 with TRBJ2-5; D unclear. The source of this sequence is a man under 40 with Graves' ophthalmopathy. The DNA for the CDR3 is TGTGCCAGCAGCTTAGATCGTGATAAGGAGACCCAGTACTTC. Translating it yields CASSLDRDKETQYF.